A single sample is the source of the 18 T cell receptor beta chains below, sequenced in a study of Graves' ophthalmopathy and Graves' hyperthyroidism. TCR beta CDR3 regions were amplified from RNA transcripts. HTBI primers were employed in first-round RT-PCR, then a second-round multiplex PCR followed. TCRdb called the multiplex PCR reads again in MiXCR, with one record for every CDR3 protein. The sample yields about 420,000 distinct CDR3 sequences, about 21% seen once. Sequencing was carried out using peripheral blood. The receptors originated from a woman in her late teens or twenties with stable Graves' hyperthyroidism.

This clonotype turned up a few times. An end of the junction differs from the germline gene, which may be a read error. The chain links TRBV12-3 or TRBV12-4 to TRBJ2-7, with 11 bases fitting TRBD1. The CDR3 has 14 residues. The CDR3 spells CASRLGQGAYEQYF. The CDR3 coding sequence is TGTGCCAGCAGGTTAGGACAGGGGGCATACGAGCAGTACTTC.

In its sample, this clonotype was seen many times. CDR3 residues: CASSYRTGYEQYF. The CDR3 DNA follows: TGTGCCAGCAGTTACAGGACAGGGTACGAGCAGTACTTC. The V and J genes are TRBV6-5 and TRBJ2-7; 8 bases align to TRBD1. The CDR3 covers 13 residues. The germline V gene encodes CDR1 MNHEY and CDR2 SVGAGI. The V segment lost 2 bases and the J segment 4 bases; nucleotides outside the gene matches: 1.

This clonotype was counted ten times or more. The rearrangement links TRBV20-1 to TRBJ2-5; D perhaps matches TRBD1 (5 bases). The CDR3 totals 14 residues. V was clipped by 6 bases and J by 4 bases, with 18 bases between them. CDR1 is DFQATT and CDR2 is SNEGSKA in the germline V gene (reference sequence). The DNA of the CDR3 is TGCAGTGCCTTTAGAACCAAAAGGGGAGAGACCCAGTACTTC. It encodes CSAFRTKRGETQYF.

This clonotype occurred many times. Here the CDR3 DNA reads TGTGCCAGCAGCGCGACAGGGAGGGGAAACACCATATATTTT. Its translation is CASSATGRGNTIYF. The chain is built from TRBV9 and TRBJ1-3; 7 bases are a match to TRBD1. The germline CDR1 and CDR2 sequences are SGDLS and YYNGEE. The CDR3 totals 14 residues. Unmatched junction bases numbered 4, after V lost 3 bases and J lost 4 bases.

This clonotype was observed many times. V and J are TRBV2 and TRBJ1-5, with D possibly being TRBD1 (6 bases). The CDR3 contains 15 residues. Germline-derived CDR1 and CDR2 are SNHLY and FYNNEI. The V gene lost 7 bases and the J gene lost 4 bases, with 17 bases spanning the gap. CDR3 in amino acids: CASTWGGRGNQPQHF. The CDR3 nucleotides read TGTGCCAGCACCTGGGGGGGCAGGGGTAATCAGCCCCAGCATTTT.

The chain has TRBV7-9 and TRBJ2-5; 14 bases align to TRBD2. The length of the CDR3 is 16 residues. With 7 bases clipped from V and 3 bases from J, the junction kept 7 bases outside the gene matches. Germline CDR1 and CDR2: SEHNR and FQNEAQ (reference sequence). Here the CDR3 DNA reads TGTGCCAGCATCCCGCCGGGACTAGCGGGAGAAGAGACCCAGTACTTC. This codes for CASIPPGLAGEETQYF. The variable domain in full, with the rest retrieved from reference TRBV7-9 and TRBJ2-5, is DTGVSQNPRHKITKRGQNVTFRCDPISEHNRLYWYRQTLGQGPEFLTYFQNEAQLEKSRLLSDRFSAERPKGSFSTLEIQRTEQGDSAMYLCASIPPGLAGEETQYFGPGTRLLVL.

The rearrangement links TRBV7-2 to TRBJ1-1, with D possibly TRBD1 on 6 matching bases. Trimming took 5 bases from V and 7 from J, leaving 17 bases between them. The CDR3 contains 14 residues. The V gene's germline CDR1 is SGHTA and CDR2 FQGNSA. CDR3 in DNA: TGTGCCAGCAGCCCCACCCGGGACAATAATGAAGCTTTCTTT. Protein product: CASSPTRDNNEAFF.

This clonotype was seen many times. J is TRBJ2-7 and V is TRBV19; D is tentatively TRBD1 or TRBD2 (5 bases each). V was trimmed by 7 bases and J by 0 bases, leaving 13 bases between them. Germline CDR1 is LNHDA and CDR2 is SQIVND (reference sequence). The CDR3 length is 14 residues. The CDR3, as DNA: TGTGCCAGTAAATTCGGGACGGACTCCTACGAGCAGTACTTC. Translation: CASKFGTDSYEQYF.

Points on this clonotype: This could be a read error, since a much larger clone is one nucleotide away. The gene calls are TRBV12-3 or TRBV12-4 and TRBJ2-2; 9 bases are shared with TRBD1. The length of the CDR3 is 16 residues. Here the CDR3 reads CASRRSGTGRAGELCF. In DNA form, the CDR3 reads TGTGCCAGCAGACGTTCCGGGACAGGGAGAGCCGGGGAGCTGTGTTTT.

The chain carries TRBV24-1 and TRBJ2-2; TRBD1 might be the D (6 bases). CDR3 length: 16 amino acids. Germline V gene lookup returns CDR1 KGHDR and CDR2 SFDVKD. V gave up 3 bases and J gave up 6 bases, with 16 bases separating them. CDR3 residues: CATSDPPKQGAGELFF. The CDR3 coding sequence is TGTGCCACCAGTGATCCACCGAAACAGGGCGCCGGGGAGCTGTTTTTT.

This clonotype was recorded many times. V and J are TRBV25-1 and TRBJ1-1; TRBD1 might be the D (5 bases). From germline, CDR1 is MGHDK and CDR2 SYGVNS. This CDR3 spans 15 amino acids. Trimming took off 3 bases at V and 0 bases at J, with 11 bases between the two ends. The chain's CDR3 is CASSDRGEVNTEAFF. CDR3 in DNA: TGTGCCAGCAGTGATAGAGGGGAAGTGAACACTGAAGCTTTCTTT.

The chain recombines TRBV28 with TRBJ1-6; unclear D gene. The ends were cut back, 5 bases at V and 7 bases at J, with 15 bases in the middle. Germline CDR1 and CDR2: MDHEN and SYDVKM. This CDR3 has 15 residues. As DNA, the CDR3 is TGTGCCAGCAGTGCCCCGGGGTTGGGGAATTCACCCCTCCACTTT. Amino acids: CASSAPGLGNSPLHF.

This clonotype was observed many times. J is TRBJ2-7 and V is TRBV5-1; D possibly corresponds to TRBD2 (5 bases). Germline CDR1 and CDR2: SGHRS and YFSETQ. This CDR3 spans 14 amino acids. The ends were cut back, 7 bases at V and 5 bases at J, with 19 bases in the middle. As DNA, the CDR3 is TGCGCCAGCGGCCCGGGAACCGCGACTAACGAGCAGTACTTC. Its translation: CASGPGTATNEQYF. Using reference TRBV5-1 and TRBJ2-7 for the parts outside the CDR3, the full variable domain is KAGVTQTPRYLIKTRGQQVTLSCSPISGHRSVSWYQQTPGQGLQFLFEYFSETQRNKGNFPGRFSGRQFSNSRSEMNVSTLELGDSALYLCASGPGTATNEQYFGPGTRLTVT.

This chain uses TRBV5-1 with TRBJ2-2; D is perhaps TRBD1 (5 bases). Trimming shortened V by 3 bases and J by 5 bases, and 14 bases separated the two germline ends. Germline-derived CDR1 and CDR2 are SGHRS and YFSETQ. The CDR3 has 15 residues. CDR3 protein: CASSSQGRATGELFF. CDR3 DNA: TGCGCCAGCAGCTCCCAGGGAAGGGCAACCGGGGAGCTGTTTTTT.

The chain uses TRBV11-1 and TRBJ1-6; D might be TRBD1 (5 bases). The CDR3 runs to 15 residues. V was shortened by 2 bases and J by 11 bases, with 16 bases between the two germline ends. CDR1 and CDR2 (germline): SGHAT, FQDESV (reference sequence). CDR3 region: CASSLSSGESAPLHF. The CDR3 coding sequence is TGTGCCAGCAGCTTATCGTCGGGGGAGTCGGCACCCCTCCACTTT.

The rearrangement uses TRBV15 and TRBJ2-2; the D is unclear. The CDR3 sequence is 13 residues long. CDR1 LNHNV and CDR2 YYDKDF come from the germline V gene (reference sequence). V lost 3 bases, J lost 5 bases, and 7 bases lay in between. This chain's CDR3 is CATSSSGTGELFF. The CDR3 coding sequence is TGTGCCACCAGCAGCTCTGGGACCGGGGAGCTGTTTTTT.

The chain links TRBV6-2 or TRBV6-3 to TRBJ2-2, with D uncertain. The length of the CDR3 is 15 residues. The V gene's germline CDR1 is MNHEY and CDR2 SVGEGT. Trimming left V 2 bases short and J 5 bases short, with 12 bases between. This CDR3 is CASSYVRSGTGELFF. CDR3 coding DNA: TGTGCCAGCAGTTACGTGAGGTCCGGTACCGGGGAGCTGTTTTTT.

The chain couples TRBV19 to TRBJ1-1; D is unresolved. V lost 2 bases and J lost 5, with 9 bases in between. Germline CDR1 LNHDA, CDR2 SQIVND (reference sequence). This CDR3 is built from 13 residues. Here the CDR3 reads CASSIRADTEAFF. In DNA, the CDR3 is TGTGCCAGTAGTATACGGGCCGATACTGAAGCTTTCTTT.